Shown below are 23 T cell receptor beta chains from a single sample sequenced in a study of T cell responses to AZD1222 COVID-19 vaccine. TCRdb's table, derived via immunoSEQ multiplex PCR, lists solely in-frame clones and lacks some. The sample has 80,000 to 95,000 clones; approximately 82% are singletons. This material consisted of peripheral blood, taken on day 0 of AZD1222 vaccination. The receptor set was obtained from an adult in good health.

This clone has more than one count but fewer than ten. One junction end does not reproduce the germline sequence, and a read error may be involved. The chain recombines TRBV7-7 with TRBJ2-1; tentative D call: TRBD2 (6 bases). Germline lookup yields CDR1 SSHAT and CDR2 FNYEAQ (reference sequence). This CDR3 has 16 amino acids. CDR3 amino acids: CASSLGPSAVHNEQFF. CDR3 coding DNA: TGTGCTAGCAGCTTAGGCCCTAGCGCGGTCCACAATGAGCAGTTCTTC.

The chain carries TRBV3-1 (or the pseudogene TRBV3-2) and TRBJ2-3, with 8 bases identical to TRBD2. The J segment lost 5 bases and the V segment lost 1 base, leaving 8 bases of the junction unmatched. Germline lookup yields CDR1 LGHDT and CDR2 YNNKEL (reference sequence). There are 16 residues in the CDR3. The CDR3 nucleotides are TGTGCCAGCAGCCAAGGGGCTTCGGGAGGGAGAGATACGCAGTATTTT. Its protein product is CASSQGASGGRDTQYF.

This chain joins TRBV28 and TRBJ2-7; 16 nucleotides match TRBD2. The CDR3 spans 17 residues. Germline values: CDR1 MDHEN, CDR2 SYDVKM. V shed 7 bases and J 7 bases; nucleotides not matched to a gene: 13. The DNA of the CDR3 is TGTGCCAGCACCCTGGGACTAGCGGGAGGGCCCTCGGGGGAGCAGTACTTC. Translated, it gives CASTLGLAGGPSGEQYF.

The chain has TRBV19 and TRBJ2-1, with TRBD2 matching over 10 bases. This CDR3 has 17 amino acids. Germline CDR1 LNHDA, CDR2 SQIVND (reference sequence). With 6 bases clipped from V and 4 bases from J, the junction kept 12 bases outside the gene matches. CDR3 DNA sequence: TGTGCCAGTAGCCTTAGCGGGGTAGCGGGAGGTTACAATGAGCAGTTCTTC. It translates to CASSLSGVAGGYNEQFF.

This sequence joins TRBV3-1 (or the pseudogene TRBV3-2) and TRBJ2-1, with a weak D call TRBD1 (6 bases). Germline V lookup: CDR1 LGHDT, CDR2 YNNKEL (reference sequence). This CDR3 spans 16 amino acids. Trimming removed 1 base from V and 4 bases from J, with 14 bases in between. The CDR3 reads CASSQGRQVLYNEQFF. CDR3 sequence (DNA): TGTGCCAGCAGCCAAGGTCGACAGGTACTTTACAATGAGCAGTTCTTC.

This chain joins TRBV5-6 and TRBJ2-7; no definite D call. Germline values: CDR1 SGHDT, CDR2 YYEEEE. The V gene lost 5 bases and the J gene lost 0 bases, with 15 bases spanning the gap. The CDR3 consists of 15 residues. The CDR3 spells CASRRTGRSSYEQYF. DNA for the CDR3: TGTGCCAGCAGGAGGACCGGCCGGAGCTCCTACGAGCAGTACTTC.

This clone was observed a single time. The chain recombines TRBV30 with TRBJ1-3, with D unresolved. With 6 bases removed from V and 2 bases from J, the gap between germline ends came to 11 bases. This CDR3 is built from 13 residues. The V gene's germline CDR1 is GTSNPN and CDR2 SVGIG (reference sequence). CDR3: CACTMGPGNTIYF. The CDR3 DNA follows: TGTGCCTGCACGATGGGTCCTGGAAACACCATATATTTT.

The chain couples TRBV7-8 to TRBJ2-5; 8 bases line up with TRBD2. CDR1 SGHVS and CDR2 FQNEAQ come from the germline V gene. This CDR3 contains 17 residues. J lost 2 bases, V lost 5 bases, and 13 bases had no gene match. CDR3 amino acids: CASSPLGISGAQETQYF. The DNA for the CDR3 is TGTGCCAGCAGCCCCCTTGGAATTAGCGGGGCACAAGAGACCCAGTACTTC.

The rearrangement uses TRBV30 and TRBJ1-5, with no clear D. Germline V gene data show CDR1 as GTSNPN and CDR2 as SVGIG (reference sequence). CDR3 length: 11 amino acids. V lost 2 bases to trimming and J lost 9 bases, with 8 bases between them. CDR3 nucleotide sequence: TGTGCCTGGAGTTTGCGTGGGCCCCAGCATTTT. This encodes CAWSLRGPQHF. Looking up the rest from reference TRBV30 and TRBJ1-5 gives the full variable domain: SQTIHQWPATLVQPVGSPLSLECTVEGTSNPNLYWYRQAAGRGLQLLFYSVGIGQISSEVPQNLSASRPQDRQFILSSKKLLLSDSGFYLCAWSLRGPQHFGDGTRLSIL.

This clone was observed once. The CDR3 DNA is TGTGCCAGCAGTTCAGAGCGGGAGGTTCCCCTTTCCTACGAGCAGTACTTC. Its protein is CASSSEREVPLSYEQYF. The gene calls are TRBV6-2 or TRBV6-3 and TRBJ2-7; TRBD2 aligns across 9 bases. The germline V gene has CDR1 MNHEY and CDR2 SVGEGT. CDR3 length equals 17 residues. The ends lost 4 bases at V and 1 base at J; junction bases unmatched: 11.

This sequence joins TRBV2 and TRBJ1-5; D remains unclear. CDR1 is SNHLY and CDR2 is FYNNEI in the germline V gene. V dropped 4 bases and J dropped 4 bases, with 5 bases sitting between them. CDR3 length equals 12 residues. DNA of the CDR3: TGTGCCAGCAGTGCAAGTAATCAGCCCCAGCATTTT. It is translated as CASSASNQPQHF.

The chain joins TRBV30 to TRBJ1-2, with D possibly being TRBD1 (6 bases). Deletions cut 0 bases from V and 1 base from J, with 12 bases between. CDR3 size: 15 residues. Germline V gives CDR1 GTSNPN, CDR2 SVGIG (reference sequence). This chain's CDR3 is CAWSVRGAVNYGYTF. Here the CDR3 DNA reads TGTGCCTGGAGTGTACGGGGGGCGGTTAACTATGGCTACACCTTC.

The chain uses TRBV5-1 and TRBJ1-3; no clear D. CDR1 and CDR2 from the germline V gene are SGHRS and YFSETQ. The ends were cut back, 0 bases at V and 3 bases at J, with 7 bases in the middle. CDR3 length equals 14 residues. CDR3: CASSLEGLGNTIYF. DNA for the CDR3: TGCGCCAGCAGCTTGGAAGGCCTTGGAAACACCATATATTTT.

The J gene is TRBJ1-3, the V gene TRBV6-6; D call uncertain. The germline V gene has CDR1 MNHNY and CDR2 SVGAGI (reference sequence). Trimming took off 5 bases at V and 3 bases at J, with 11 bases between the two ends. The CDR3 extends over 14 amino acids. DNA of the CDR3: TGTGCCAGCAGTGTAGGTGCTCGTGGAAACACCATATATTTT. It encodes CASSVGARGNTIYF.

The chain joins TRBV3-1 (or the pseudogene TRBV3-2) to TRBJ1-3; D is ambiguous. V lost 7 bases, J lost 1 base, and 8 bases lay in between. Germline V CDR1 and CDR2: LGHDT, YNNKEL (reference sequence). This CDR3 is built from 13 residues. Here the CDR3 reads CASTLGSGNTIYF. The CDR3 DNA reads TGTGCCAGCACATTAGGATCTGGAAACACCATATATTTT.

This chain connects TRBV5-4 to TRBJ2-1, with 8 bases that match TRBD2. The CDR3 sequence is 14 residues long. V lost 0 bases, J lost 8 bases, and 4 bases stayed unmatched. CDR1 and CDR2 (germline): SGHNT, YYREEE (reference sequence). CDR3 sequence (DNA): TGTGCCAGCAGCTTGGAACTAGCGGTGGATGAGCAGTTCTTC. It encodes CASSLELAVDEQFF.

V and J are TRBV7-9 and TRBJ2-3; TRBD1 or TRBD2 may be the D gene (5 bases each). V was cut by 5 bases and J by 2 bases, with 14 bases left in between. The CDR3 totals 15 residues. Germline loops: CDR1 SEHNR, CDR2 FQNEAQ (reference sequence). The CDR3 region has the DNA TGTGCCAGCAGCCCAACGGGACGATCCACAGATACGCAGTATTTT. Residues: CASSPTGRSTDTQYF.

The chain has TRBV19 and TRBJ1-2, with D perhaps TRBD1 (5 bases). Deletions cut 9 bases from V and 5 bases from J, with 16 bases between. CDR3 length: 13 amino acids. Germline V gene sequence: CDR1 LNHDA, CDR2 SQIVND (reference sequence). As DNA, the CDR3 is TGTGCCAGCCACCCGAGAGGGGATTATGGCTACACCTTC. Translation: CASHPRGDYGYTF.

The chain uses TRBV7-6 and TRBJ2-3; D is uncertain. The CDR3 extends over 13 amino acids. The germline V and J ends were trimmed by 1 base and 4 bases, with 6 bases remaining between them. Germline V gene lookup returns CDR1 SGHVS and CDR2 FNYEAQ. CDR3 nucleotide sequence: TGTGCCAGCAGCTTAGGGGGTCCAGATACGCAGTATTTT. It is translated as CASSLGGPDTQYF.

The chain joins TRBV5-1 to TRBJ2-1, with 11 bases that match TRBD1. This CDR3 spans 17 amino acids. Germline values: CDR1 SGHRS, CDR2 YFSETQ. The V segment lost 2 bases and the J segment 7 bases; nucleotides outside the gene matches: 11. The CDR3 DNA reads TGCGCCAGCAGCTTCGGACAGGGGGCCGTATATGGGAATGAGCAGTTCTTC. Encoded protein: CASSFGQGAVYGNEQFF.

The rearrangement uses TRBV7-6 and TRBJ2-1; 9 nucleotides agree with TRBD2. The CDR3 totals 17 residues. V shed 1 base, J shed 4 bases, and the junction held 8 bases outside the gene matches. Germline lookup yields CDR1 SGHVS and CDR2 FNYEAQ. Here the CDR3 DNA reads TGTGCCAGCAGCTTAGAGTTCGCGGGAGGGCCTTACAATGAGCAGTTCTTC. It encodes CASSLEFAGGPYNEQFF.

This clone was seen only a few times. The chain has TRBV28 and TRBJ2-1, with TRBD2 matching 7 bases. Germline V gene data show CDR1 as MDHEN and CDR2 as SYDVKM. After removal of 3 bases from V and 10 bases from J, the junction contained 12 bases not matched to a gene. This CDR3 comprises 15 residues. CDR3 sequence (DNA): TGTGCCAGCAGTTTCCGGGACTATCGGGTATGGGAGCAGTTCTTC. It encodes CASSFRDYRVWEQFF.

The gene calls are TRBV9 and TRBJ1-4; tentatively, D is TRBD1 (6 bases). Germline values: CDR1 SGDLS, CDR2 YYNGEE. The length of the CDR3 is 16 residues. V was trimmed by 4 bases and J by 7 bases, leaving 20 bases between them. CDR3 sequence reads: CASSLDTGTDGEKLFF. In DNA, the CDR3 is TGTGCCAGCAGCCTTGATACAGGGACCGACGGTGAAAAACTGTTTTTT.